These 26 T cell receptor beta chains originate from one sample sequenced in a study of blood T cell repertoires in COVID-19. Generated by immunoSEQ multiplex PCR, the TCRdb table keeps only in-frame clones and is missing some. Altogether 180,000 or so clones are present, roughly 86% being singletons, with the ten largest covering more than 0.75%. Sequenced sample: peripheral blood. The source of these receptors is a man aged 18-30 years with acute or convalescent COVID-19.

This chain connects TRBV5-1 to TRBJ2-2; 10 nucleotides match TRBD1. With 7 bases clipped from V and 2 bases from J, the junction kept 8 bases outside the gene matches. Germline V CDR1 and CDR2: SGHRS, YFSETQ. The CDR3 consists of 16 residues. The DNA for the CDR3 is TGCGCCAGCGGCGGGGACAGGGGATTTAACACCGGGGAGCTGTTTTTT. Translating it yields CASGGDRGFNTGELFF.

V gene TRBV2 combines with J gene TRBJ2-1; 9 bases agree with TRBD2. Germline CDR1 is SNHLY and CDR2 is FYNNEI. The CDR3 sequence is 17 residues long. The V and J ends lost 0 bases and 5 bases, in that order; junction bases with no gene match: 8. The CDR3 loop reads CASSEAKRGDFNNEQFF. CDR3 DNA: TGTGCCAGCAGTGAAGCAAAGCGGGGGGACTTCAACAATGAGCAGTTCTTC.

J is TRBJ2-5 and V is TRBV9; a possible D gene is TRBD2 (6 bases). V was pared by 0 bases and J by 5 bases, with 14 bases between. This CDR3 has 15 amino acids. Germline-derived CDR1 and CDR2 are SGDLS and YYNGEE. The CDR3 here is CASSVGGRMLETQYF. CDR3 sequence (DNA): TGTGCCAGCAGCGTAGGTGGGAGGATGTTGGAGACCCAGTACTTC.

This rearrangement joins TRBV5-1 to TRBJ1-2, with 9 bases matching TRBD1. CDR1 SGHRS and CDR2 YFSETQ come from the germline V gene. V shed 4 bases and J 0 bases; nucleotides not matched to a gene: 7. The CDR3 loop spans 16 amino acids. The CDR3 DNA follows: TGCGCCAGCAGCCCGGGACAGGGACCCGCTAACTATGGCTACACCTTC. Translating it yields CASSPGQGPANYGYTF.

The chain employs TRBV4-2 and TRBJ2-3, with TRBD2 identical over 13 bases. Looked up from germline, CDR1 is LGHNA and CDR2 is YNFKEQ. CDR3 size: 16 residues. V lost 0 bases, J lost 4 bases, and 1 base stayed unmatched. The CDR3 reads CASSQETSGGADTQYF. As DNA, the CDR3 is TGTGCCAGCAGCCAAGAAACTAGCGGGGGGGCAGATACGCAGTATTTT.

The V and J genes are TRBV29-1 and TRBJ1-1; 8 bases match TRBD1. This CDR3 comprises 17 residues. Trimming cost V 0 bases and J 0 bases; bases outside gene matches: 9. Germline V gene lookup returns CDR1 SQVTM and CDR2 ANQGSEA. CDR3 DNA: TGCAGCGTTGAAGATCAAGTGACAGGGGCCTTGAACACTGAAGCTTTCTTT. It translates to CSVEDQVTGALNTEAFF.

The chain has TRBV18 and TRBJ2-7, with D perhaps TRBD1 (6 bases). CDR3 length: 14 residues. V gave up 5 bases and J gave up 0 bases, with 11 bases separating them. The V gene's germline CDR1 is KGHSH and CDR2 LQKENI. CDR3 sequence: CASSSRDNSYEQYF. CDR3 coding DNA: TGTGCCAGCTCATCCCGGGACAACTCCTACGAGCAGTACTTC.

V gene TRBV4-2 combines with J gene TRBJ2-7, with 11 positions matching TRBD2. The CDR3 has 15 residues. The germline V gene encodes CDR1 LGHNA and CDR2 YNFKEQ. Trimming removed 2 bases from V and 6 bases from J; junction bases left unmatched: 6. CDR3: CASSQLAGGPFEQYF. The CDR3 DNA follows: TGTGCCAGCAGCCAATTAGCGGGGGGGCCGTTCGAGCAGTACTTC.

Here the CDR3 reads CASSKQGFSSEAFF. CDR3 nucleotides: TGTGCCAGCAGTAAACAGGGGTTTAGCTCTGAAGCTTTCTTT. The V gene is TRBV6-5, the J gene TRBJ1-1; 7 bases map to TRBD1. V lost 5 bases to trimming and J lost 6 bases; unmatched junction nucleotides: 9. Germline CDR1 MNHEY, CDR2 SVGAGI. This CDR3 is built from 14 residues.

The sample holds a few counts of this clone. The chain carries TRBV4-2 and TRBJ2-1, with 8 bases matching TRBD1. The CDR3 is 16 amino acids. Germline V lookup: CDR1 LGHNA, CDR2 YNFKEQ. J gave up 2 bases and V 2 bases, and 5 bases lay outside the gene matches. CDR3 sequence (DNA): TGTGCCAGCAGCCAAATGGGGACAGGACCCTACAATGAGCAGTTCTTC. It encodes CASSQMGTGPYNEQFF.

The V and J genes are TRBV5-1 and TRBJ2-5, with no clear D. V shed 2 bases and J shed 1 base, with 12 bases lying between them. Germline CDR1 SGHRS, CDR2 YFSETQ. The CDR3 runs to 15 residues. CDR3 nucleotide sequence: TGCGCCAGCAGCTTACTGCCGCGAGCCCAAGAGACCCAGTACTTC. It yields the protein CASSLLPRAQETQYF.

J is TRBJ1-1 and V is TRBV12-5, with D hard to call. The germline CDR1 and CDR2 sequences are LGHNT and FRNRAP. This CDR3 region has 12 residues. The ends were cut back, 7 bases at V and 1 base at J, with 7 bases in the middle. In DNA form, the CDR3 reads TGTGCTAGTGCCCTCCGGAACACTGAAGCTTTCTTT. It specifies CASALRNTEAFF.

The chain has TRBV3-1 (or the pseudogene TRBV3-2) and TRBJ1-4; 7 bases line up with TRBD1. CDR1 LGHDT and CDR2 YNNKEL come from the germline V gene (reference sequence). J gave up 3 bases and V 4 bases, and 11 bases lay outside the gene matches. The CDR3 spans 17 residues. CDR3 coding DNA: TGTGCCAGCAGCCTTTCAGGGGGTGGTTTTGCTAATGAAAAACTGTTTTTT. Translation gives CASSLSGGGFANEKLFF.

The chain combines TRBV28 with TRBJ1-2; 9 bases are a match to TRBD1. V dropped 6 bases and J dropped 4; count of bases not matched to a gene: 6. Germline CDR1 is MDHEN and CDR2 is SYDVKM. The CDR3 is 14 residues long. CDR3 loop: CASRLQGAGYGYTF. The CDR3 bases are TGTGCCAGCAGACTACAGGGGGCTGGCTATGGCTACACCTTC.

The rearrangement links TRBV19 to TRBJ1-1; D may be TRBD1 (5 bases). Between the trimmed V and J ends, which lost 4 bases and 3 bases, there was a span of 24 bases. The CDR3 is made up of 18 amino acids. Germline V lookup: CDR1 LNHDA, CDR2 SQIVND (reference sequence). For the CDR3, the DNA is TGTGCCAGTAGTACCCCTTGGGGCGCCTCAGGAAGGTACACTGAAGCTTTCTTT. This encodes CASSTPWGASGRYTEAFF.

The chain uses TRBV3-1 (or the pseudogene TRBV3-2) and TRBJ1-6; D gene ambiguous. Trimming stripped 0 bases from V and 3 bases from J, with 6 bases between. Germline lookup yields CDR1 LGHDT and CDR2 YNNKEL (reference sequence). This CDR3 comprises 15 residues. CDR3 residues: CASSQDQNYNSPLHF. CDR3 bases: TGTGCCAGCAGCCAAGATCAGAACTATAATTCACCCCTCCACTTT.

CDR3 DNA: TGTGCCAGCAGCAAGCGGGGGGGCTTAGGGACCCAGTACTTC. Its translation: CASSKRGGLGTQYF. The chain links TRBV5-4 to TRBJ2-5; TRBD2 agrees at 10 bases. Trimming at V came to 4 bases and at J to 7 bases, leaving 7 bases not matched to a gene. Per germline, CDR1 SGHNT and CDR2 YYREEE (reference sequence). The CDR3 covers 14 residues.

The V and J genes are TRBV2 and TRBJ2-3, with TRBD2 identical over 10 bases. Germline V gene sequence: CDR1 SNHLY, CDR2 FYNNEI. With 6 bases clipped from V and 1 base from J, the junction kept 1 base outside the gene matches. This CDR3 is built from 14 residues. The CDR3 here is CASRGTSGTDTQYF. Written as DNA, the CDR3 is TGTGCCAGCAGAGGGACTAGCGGCACAGATACGCAGTATTTT. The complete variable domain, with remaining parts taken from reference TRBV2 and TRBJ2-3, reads EPEVTQTPSHQVTQMGQEVILRCVPISNHLYFYWYRQILGQKVEFLVSFYNNEISEKSEIFDDQFSVERPDGSNFTLKIRSTKLEDSAMYFCASRGTSGTDTQYFGPGTRLTVL.

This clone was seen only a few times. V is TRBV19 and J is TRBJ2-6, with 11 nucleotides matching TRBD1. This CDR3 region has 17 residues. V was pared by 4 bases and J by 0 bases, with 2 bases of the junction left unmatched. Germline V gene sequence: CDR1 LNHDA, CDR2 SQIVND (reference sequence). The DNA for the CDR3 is TGTGCCAGTAGTAAAGGACAGGGGGCCTCTGGGGCCAACGTCCTGACTTTC. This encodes CASSKGQGASGANVLTF.

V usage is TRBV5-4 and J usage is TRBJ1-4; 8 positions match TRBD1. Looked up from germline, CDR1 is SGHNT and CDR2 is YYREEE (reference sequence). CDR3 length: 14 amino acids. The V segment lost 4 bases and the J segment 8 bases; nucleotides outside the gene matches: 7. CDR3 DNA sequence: TGTGCCAGCAGCCTGCGACAGGGGAGCGAAAAACTGTTTTTT. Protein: CASSLRQGSEKLFF.

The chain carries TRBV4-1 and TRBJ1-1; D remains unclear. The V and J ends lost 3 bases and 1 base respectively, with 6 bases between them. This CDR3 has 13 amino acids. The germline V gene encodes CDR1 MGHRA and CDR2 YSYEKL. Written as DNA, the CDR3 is TGCGCCAGCAGCCAGATGAGGAACACTGAAGCTTTCTTT. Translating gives CASSQMRNTEAFF.

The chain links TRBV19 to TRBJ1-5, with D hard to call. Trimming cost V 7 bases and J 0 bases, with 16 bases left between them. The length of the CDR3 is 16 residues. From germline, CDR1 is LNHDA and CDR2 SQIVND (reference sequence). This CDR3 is CASTPESTLSNQPQHF. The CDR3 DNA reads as TGTGCCAGTACCCCCGAGTCGACACTTAGCAATCAGCCCCAGCATTTT.

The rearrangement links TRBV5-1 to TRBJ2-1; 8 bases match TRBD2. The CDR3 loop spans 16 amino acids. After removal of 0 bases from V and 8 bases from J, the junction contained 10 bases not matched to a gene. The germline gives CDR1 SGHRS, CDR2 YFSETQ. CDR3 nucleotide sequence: TGCGCCAGCAGCTTGGCGGTCGGGGGGGCCAACGATGAGCAGTTCTTC. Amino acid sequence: CASSLAVGGANDEQFF.

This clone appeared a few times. DNA of the CDR3: TGTGCCAGCAGTGAAAATGACAGGGGTTATGGCTACACCTTC. It translates to CASSENDRGYGYTF. The rearrangement joins TRBV6-4 to TRBJ1-2; TRBD1 agrees at 8 bases. The CDR3 extends over 14 amino acids. J was trimmed by 5 bases and V by 3 bases; bases with no gene match: 5. Germline V CDR1 and CDR2: MRHNA, SNTAGT.

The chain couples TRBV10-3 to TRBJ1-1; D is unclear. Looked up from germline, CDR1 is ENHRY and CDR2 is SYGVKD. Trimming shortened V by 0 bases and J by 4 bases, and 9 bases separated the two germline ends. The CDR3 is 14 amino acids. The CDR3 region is CAISESKATTEAFF. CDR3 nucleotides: TGTGCCATCAGTGAGTCGAAAGCAACCACTGAAGCTTTCTTT.

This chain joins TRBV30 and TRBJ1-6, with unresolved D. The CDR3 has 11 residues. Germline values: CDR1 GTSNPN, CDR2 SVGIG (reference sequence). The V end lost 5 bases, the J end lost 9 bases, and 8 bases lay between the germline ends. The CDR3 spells CAWEGGSPLHF. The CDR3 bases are TGTGCCTGGGAGGGCGGTTCACCCCTCCACTTT.